The 9 T cell receptor beta chains below come from one sample, sequenced in a study of cytomegalovirus exposure and HLA in healthy donors. Repertoires were generated with immunoSEQ multiplex PCR, while TCRdb's copy carries only in-frame clones and drops some. The sample has 55,000 to 70,000 clones, around nine tenths seen once. The sample taken for sequencing was PBMCs. These receptors were taken from a woman aged 18-29 years in good health and CMV-seronegative.

The V call is TRBV27, the J call TRBJ2-7, with D maybe TRBD2 (7 bases). The germline CDR1 and CDR2 sequences are MNHEY and SMNVEV (reference sequence). V gave up 8 bases and J gave up 4 bases, with 18 bases separating them. There are 14 residues in the CDR3. CDR3 bases: TGTGCCAGCGCCCGGGGCAGGGGAGGGTACGAGCAGTACTTC. Protein: CASARGRGGYEQYF.

The V gene is TRBV7-9, the J gene TRBJ2-7; 10 nucleotides match TRBD1. CDR1 SEHNR and CDR2 FQNEAQ come from the germline V gene (reference sequence). This CDR3 has 15 amino acids. Germline trimming cut 2 bases from V and 4 bases from J; bases unmatched to any gene: 5. CDR3 in amino acids: CASSLLTGGQYEQYF. The DNA of the CDR3 is TGTGCCAGCAGCTTATTGACAGGGGGCCAGTACGAGCAGTACTTC. Based on the CDR3 plus reference TRBV7-9 and TRBJ2-7, the full variable domain is DTGVSQNPRHKITKRGQNVTFRCDPISEHNRLYWYRQTLGQGPEFLTYFQNEAQLEKSRLLSDRFSAERPKGSFSTLEIQRTEQGDSAMYLCASSLLTGGQYEQYFGPGTRLTVT.

The rearrangement joins TRBV5-8 to TRBJ1-5; TRBD1 is a possible D gene (5 bases). CDR3 length: 15 residues. The germline V and J ends were trimmed by 4 bases and 3 bases, with 14 bases remaining between them. Germline assignment: CDR1 SGHTS and CDR2 YDEGEE. The CDR3 protein is CASSQGAVFNQPQHF. CDR3 DNA: TGTGCCAGCAGCCAGGGCGCAGTTTTCAATCAGCCCCAGCATTTT.

The rearrangement joins TRBV7-6 to TRBJ1-3; 8 bases fit TRBD1. Germline assignment: CDR1 SGHVS and CDR2 FNYEAQ. The CDR3 covers 16 residues. The V segment lost 4 bases and the J segment 4 bases; nucleotides outside the gene matches: 9. The CDR3 coding sequence is TGTGCCAGCAGCTCAGCGCAGGGGGCGCGGGGAAACACCATATATTTT. Its translation is CASSSAQGARGNTIYF.

This chain connects TRBV5-4 to TRBJ2-5; D is perhaps TRBD2 (7 bases). Germline CDR1 reads SGHNT; CDR2 reads YYREEE (reference sequence). Trimming stripped 4 bases from V and 4 bases from J, with 14 bases between. This CDR3 is built from 14 residues. CDR3 DNA: TGTGCCAGCAGCCTAAATAGGGGGGGAGAGACCCAGTACTTC. It yields the protein CASSLNRGGETQYF.

The J gene is TRBJ2-2, the V gene TRBV28, with D perhaps matching TRBD1 (5 bases). Germline lookup yields CDR1 MDHEN and CDR2 SYDVKM. This CDR3 spans 16 amino acids. Trimming cost V 5 bases and J 0 bases, with 13 bases left between them. The CDR3 DNA follows: TGTGCCAGCAGTAACGAAGACAGCGCGAACACCGGGGAGCTGTTTTTT. It codes for CASSNEDSANTGELFF.

The rearrangement joins TRBV11-2 to TRBJ2-1; maybe TRBD2 (5 bases). V was cut by 4 bases and J by 7 bases, with 17 bases left in between. The CDR3 is made up of 15 amino acids. Germline V gives CDR1 SGHAT, CDR2 FQNNGV. The CDR3 DNA reads TGTGCCAGCAGCTCTCTTGGGGAGTGGAGGAATGAGCAGTTCTTC. Translating it yields CASSSLGEWRNEQFF.

The rearrangement joins TRBV5-6 to TRBJ2-7, with 7 bases that match TRBD1. The germline V gene encodes CDR1 SGHDT and CDR2 YYEEEE. The CDR3 extends over 15 amino acids. The V and J ends lost 4 bases and 7 bases, in that order; junction bases with no gene match: 14. The CDR3 loop is CASSAWDRRLREQYF. In DNA, the CDR3 is TGTGCCAGCAGCGCCTGGGACAGACGCCTAAGGGAGCAGTACTTC.

The V gene is TRBV21-1, the J gene TRBJ2-5; the table's D call, TRBD2, has no DNA check behind it. TRBV21-1 is assigned pseudogene status. This CDR3 spans 17 amino acids. This CDR3 reads CASSKVFQGRREETQYF. In DNA form, the CDR3 reads TGTGCCAGCAGCAAAGTATTCCAGGGCCGGAGGGAAGAGACCCAGTACTTC.